Following are 16 T cell receptor beta chains from one sample sequenced in a study of blood T cell repertoires in COVID-19. TCRdb's copy holds only in-frame clones and misses some; the assay was immunoSEQ multiplex PCR. The sample includes about 170,000 clones, 84% of them seen just once. The sample consisted of peripheral blood. The receptors stem from a man in his late teens or twenties with active or convalescent COVID-19.

This clone showed up just once. The rearrangement links TRBV7-9 to TRBJ2-7, with a tentative D call TRBD2 (7 bases). The V end lost 5 bases, the J end lost 4 bases, and 21 bases lay between the germline ends. This CDR3 has 16 amino acids. The germline gives CDR1 SEHNR, CDR2 FQNEAQ (reference sequence). As DNA, the CDR3 is TGTGCCAGCAGCCCTTCGGGGGGCGCGGATCGGTACGAGCAGTACTTC. Translation: CASSPSGGADRYEQYF.

The J gene is TRBJ1-1, the V gene TRBV6-6, with D hard to call. The CDR3 totals 15 residues. Trimming cost V 7 bases and J 1 base, with 16 bases left between them. Germline loops: CDR1 MNHNY, CDR2 SVGAGI (reference sequence). CDR3 amino acids: CASKLASRGNTEAFF. In DNA, the CDR3 is TGTGCCAGCAAGTTAGCGTCTCGGGGGAACACTGAAGCTTTCTTT.

This chain connects TRBV7-9 to TRBJ2-1, with TRBD2 matching 8 bases. V shed 5 bases, J shed 7 bases, and the junction held 19 bases outside the gene matches. CDR1 is SEHNR, CDR2 FQNEAQ, per germline (reference sequence). This CDR3 has 18 residues. CDR3 DNA sequence: TGTGCCAGCAGCCCAGACGGGGGGGCCTTGAGATCTGGGAATGAGCAGTTCTTC. The encoded protein is CASSPDGGALRSGNEQFF.

There are many counts of this clone. V is TRBV20-1 and J is TRBJ2-7; 9 nucleotides match TRBD2. The CDR3 spans 14 residues. Losses at the gene ends were 3 bases for V and 4 bases for J; bases not matched to a gene: 7. Germline CDR1 is DFQATT and CDR2 is SNEGSKA (reference sequence). In nucleotides, the CDR3 is TGCAGTGCTAGTAGACTAGCGGAACCTTACGAGCAGTACTTC. Protein: CSASRLAEPYEQYF.

The chain is built from TRBV10-2 and TRBJ1-4; D possibly corresponds to TRBD1 (5 bases). V was pared by 8 bases and J by 4 bases, with 23 bases between. Germline CDR1 WSHSY, CDR2 SAAADI. This CDR3 has 17 residues. CDR3 nucleotides: TGCGCCAGCCCCGGGGGGGACCACGGAATGTATAATGAAAAACTGTTTTTT. Translated, it gives CASPGGDHGMYNEKLFF.

V and J are TRBV3-1 (or the pseudogene TRBV3-2) and TRBJ2-1; D unresolved. CDR3 size: 16 residues. V was shortened by 2 bases and J by 1 base, with 12 bases between the two germline ends. Germline V lookup: CDR1 LGHDT, CDR2 YNNKEL (reference sequence). The CDR3 is CASSQYSRQSYNEQFF. In DNA form, the CDR3 reads TGTGCCAGCAGCCAATACAGCCGTCAATCCTACAATGAGCAGTTCTTC.

The rearrangement uses TRBV10-1 and TRBJ2-7; TRBD2 agrees at 15 bases. The CDR3 sequence is 15 residues long. V gave up 6 bases and J gave up 2 bases; unmatched junction bases: 2. CDR1 WNHNN and CDR2 SYGVQD come from the germline V gene (reference sequence). The CDR3 is CASSRTSGGAYEQYF. CDR3 bases: TGCGCCAGCAGCCGGACTAGCGGGGGGGCCTACGAGCAGTACTTC.

The V gene is TRBV7-2, the J gene TRBJ1-1; D might be TRBD1 (5 bases). Trimming shortened V by 5 bases and J by 7 bases, and 14 bases separated the two germline ends. CDR3 length: 13 amino acids. Germline CDR1 and CDR2: SGHTA and FQGNSA. The CDR3 coding sequence is TGTGCCAGCAGCCAAACCCGACAGATTGAAGCTTTCTTT. Translating gives CASSQTRQIEAFF.

The J gene is TRBJ1-2, the V gene TRBV4-2, with no clear D. The CDR3 sequence is 16 residues long. Trimming pared 0 bases from V and 2 bases from J, leaving 13 bases between. The germline V gene encodes CDR1 LGHNA and CDR2 YNFKEQ. The CDR3 region is CASSQEPGVRNYGYTF. The DNA for the CDR3 is TGTGCCAGCAGCCAAGAACCCGGGGTCCGCAACTATGGCTACACCTTC.

The chain is built from TRBV30 and TRBJ1-1, with 7 bases matching TRBD1. Per the germline V gene, CDR1 is GTSNPN and CDR2 is SVGIG (reference sequence). V dropped 4 bases and J dropped 11; count of bases not matched to a gene: 10. This CDR3 is built from 12 residues. The DNA of the CDR3 is TGTGCCTGGATTCGAGGGGGCGCGAAGGCTTTCTTT. Its translation: CAWIRGGAKAFF.

The CDR3 region is CASSSGQGTYNEQFF. The DNA of the CDR3 is TGCGCCAGCAGCTCGGGACAGGGTACGTACAATGAGCAGTTCTTC. This chain uses TRBV5-1 with TRBJ2-1, with 9 positions matching TRBD1. The germline CDR1 and CDR2 sequences are SGHRS and YFSETQ. This CDR3 is 15 amino acids long. Unmatched junction bases numbered 5, after V lost 3 bases and J lost 4 bases.

The chain carries TRBV19 and TRBJ2-1, with 10 bases fitting TRBD2. V was clipped by 0 bases and J by 4 bases; unmatched bases: 3. This CDR3 region has 16 residues. Per germline, CDR1 LNHDA and CDR2 SQIVND (reference sequence). CDR3 protein: CASSIDETSGYNEQFF. For the CDR3, the DNA is TGTGCCAGTAGTATAGACGAGACTAGCGGGTACAATGAGCAGTTCTTC.

This clone was observed once. The V call is TRBV6-2 or TRBV6-3, the J call TRBJ2-1, with D possibly matching TRBD2 (6 bases). The CDR3 runs to 16 residues. Trimming pared 2 bases from V and 6 bases from J, leaving 17 bases between. Germline-derived CDR1 and CDR2 are MNHEY and SVGEGT. CDR3 nucleotides: TGTGCCAGCAGTTACCCGGGACTCACAGATCGCAATGAGCAGTTCTTC. Encoded protein: CASSYPGLTDRNEQFF.

The rearrangement uses TRBV9 and TRBJ1-2; D gene unclear. CDR1 and CDR2 from the germline V gene are SGDLS and YYNGEE. V lost 3 bases and J lost 3, with 9 bases in between. CDR3 length: 13 amino acids. CDR3 nucleotide sequence: TGTGCCAGCAGCGGGAACAGATACTATGGCTACACCTTC. Translated, it gives CASSGNRYYGYTF.

This clone was seen only a few times. This chain uses TRBV5-1 with TRBJ2-3, with 14 bases fitting TRBD2. CDR1 is SGHRS and CDR2 is YFSETQ in the germline V gene. The CDR3 totals 18 residues. J was trimmed by 6 bases and V by 3 bases; bases with no gene match: 12. CDR3 in amino acids: CASSSEGRLAGGPDTQYF. CDR3 nucleotide sequence: TGCGCCAGCAGCTCCGAGGGACGACTAGCGGGAGGGCCCGATACGCAGTATTTT.

This chain links TRBV1 with TRBJ1-5; TRBD1, the table's D call, lacks a check against the DNA. TRBV1 has pseudogene status. CDR3 length: 19 residues. The CDR3 DNA follows: TGCACCAGCAGCCAAGAACCGGGACAAGGGGCTCATAGCAATCAGCCCCAGCATTTT. Its translation: CTSSQEPGQGAHSNQPQHF.